This record looks at one T cell receptor beta chain sequence and its context. Its target is unknown. Germline V CDR1 and CDR2: DFQATT, SNEGSKA (reference sequence). V lost 2 bases and J 3 bases, leaving 13 bases between the germline ends. This CDR3 comprises 15 residues. The data were obtained in a study of blood T cells in healthy people across ages. Then a second PCR, running about 7 to 11 cycles, was carried out with a sample-barcoded 5' primer and a J-beta primer mix. TCRdb passed the 5' RACE reads through MiXCR, listing each CDR3 protein once. This repertoire shows roughly 2 million distinct CDR3 sequences, about 50% found once; its top ten account for approximately 2%. General study results and limits: Both higher diversity and more naive CD4+ cells marked long-lived donors when set against aged donors.

The genes are TRBV20-1 and TRBJ1-4; a possible D gene is TRBD1 (6 bases). This clonotype originated in a woman aged 40-49 years in good health. Specimen: blood. The CDR3 DNA is TGCAGTGCTAGAAACGCAGGGGCGGCTAATGAAAAACTGTTTTTT. Translation gives CSARNAGAANEKLFF.